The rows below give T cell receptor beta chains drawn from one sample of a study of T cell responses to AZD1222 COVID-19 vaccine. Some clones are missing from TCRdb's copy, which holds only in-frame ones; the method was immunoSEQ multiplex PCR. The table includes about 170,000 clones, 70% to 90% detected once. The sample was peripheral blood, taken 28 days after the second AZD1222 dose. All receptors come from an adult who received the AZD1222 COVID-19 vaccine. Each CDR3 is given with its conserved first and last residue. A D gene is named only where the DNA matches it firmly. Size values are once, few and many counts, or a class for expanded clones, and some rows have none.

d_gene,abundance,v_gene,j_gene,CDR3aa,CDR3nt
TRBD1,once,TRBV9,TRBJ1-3,CASGTGHRSAGNTIYF,TGTGCCAGCGGGACAGGGCACCGGTCGGCTGGAAACACCATATATTTT
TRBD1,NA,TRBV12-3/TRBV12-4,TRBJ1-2,CASSADRAYGYTF,TGTGCCAGCAGTGCGGACAGGGCCTATGGCTACACCTTC
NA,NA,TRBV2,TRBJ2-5,CASRAPGDVQETQYF,TGTGCCAGCAGGGCCCCGGGAGATGTTCAAGAGACCCAGTACTTC
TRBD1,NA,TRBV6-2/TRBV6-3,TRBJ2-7,CASSQTGEGYEQYF,TGTGCCAGCAGTCAGACAGGGGAAGGCTACGAGCAGTACTTC
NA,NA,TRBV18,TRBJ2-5,CASSPIGGKETQYF,TGTGCCAGCTCACCAATAGGGGGAAAAGAGACCCAGTACTTC
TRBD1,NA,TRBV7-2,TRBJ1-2,CASSLNRGRYGYTF,TGTGCCAGCAGCTTAAACAGGGGGCGATATGGCTACACCTTC
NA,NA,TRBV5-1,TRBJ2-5,CASSPEETQYF,TGCGCCAGCAGCCCAGAAGAGACCCAGTACTTC
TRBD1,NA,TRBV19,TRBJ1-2,CASRGQGDYGYTF,TGTGCCAGTAGGGGACAGGGGGACTATGGCTACACCTTC
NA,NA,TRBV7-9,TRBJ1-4,CASSLVGARNEKLFF,TGTGCCAGCAGCTTAGTGGGGGCCAGGAATGAAAAACTGTTTTTT
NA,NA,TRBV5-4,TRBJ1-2,CASTLRGGEFYGYTF,TGTGCCAGCACCCTTAGGGGCGGGGAATTCTATGGCTACACCTTC
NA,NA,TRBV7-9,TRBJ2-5,CASSVQETQYF,TGTGCCAGCAGCGTCCAAGAGACCCAGTACTTC